Presented here are 2 T cell receptor beta chains from one specimen sequenced in a study of blood T cell repertoires in COVID-19. Only in-frame clones appear in the TCRdb table, and some are missing; sequencing was by immunoSEQ multiplex PCR. Altogether a few hundred thousand clones are present, 85% to 90% being singletons, with the ten largest covering approximately 1.2%. The specimen sequenced was PBMCs or T cells enriched from blood (not recorded which). Receptor source: a woman under 30 who had recovered from COVID-19.

The V gene is TRBV2, the J gene TRBJ2-7, with 12 bases lining up with TRBD1. Germline V gene lookup returns CDR1 SNHLY and CDR2 FYNNEI. The CDR3 sequence is 16 residues long. The junction had 6 bases not matched to a gene; V was cut back by 0 bases and J by 6 bases. CDR3 DNA sequence: TGTGCCAGCAGTGAAGCTGGGGGGACAGGGGGCTCCGAGCAGTACTTC. It encodes CASSEAGGTGGSEQYF.

The chain couples TRBV5-6 to TRBJ1-6; D is unclear. Trimming took off 4 bases at V and 9 bases at J, with 5 bases between the two ends. The CDR3 is 11 residues long. Germline V CDR1 and CDR2: SGHDT, YYEEEE. CDR3 bases: TGTGCCAGCAGCGGAGGTTCACCCCTCCACTTT. Amino acid sequence: CASSGGSPLHF.